These 14 T cell receptor beta chains came from one sample sequenced in a study of shared clonotypes between healthy human individuals. Here immunoSEQ multiplex PCR was the method, and the copy in TCRdb shows in-frame clones only, minus some. The table shows around 2.5 million clones, with 93% occurring only once. Sequences were obtained from naive CD4+ T cells from PBMCs. The subset: CD45RA+ positively selected. The receptors originated from a young man in good health. Some clones in this sample may be carry-over from other donors' samples.

This clone was found a few times. The rearrangement links TRBV7-2 to TRBJ1-2; no clear D. CDR1 and CDR2 from the germline V gene are SGHTA and FQGNSA. This CDR3 has 13 residues. V lost 1 base and J 7 bases, leaving 10 bases between the germline ends. The CDR3: CASSLVWVGGYTF. In DNA form, the CDR3 reads TGTGCCAGCAGCTTAGTTTGGGTGGGTGGCTACACCTTC.

About this clone itself: The sample carries other DNA sequences with the same CDR3. V is TRBV5-1 and J is TRBJ2-5, with D possibly TRBD2 on 7 matching bases. The CDR3 length is 14 residues. Germline values: CDR1 SGHRS, CDR2 YFSETQ. V lost 0 bases to trimming and J lost 5 bases, with 11 bases between them. CDR3 residues: CASSLAGGGETQYF. The CDR3 DNA sequence: TGCGCCAGCAGCTTGGCGGGGGGCGGTGAGACCCAGTACTTC.

This chain uses TRBV29-1 with TRBJ2-5; tentative D call: TRBD1 (6 bases). The CDR3 totals 14 residues. The V end was cut by 4 bases, the J end by 2 bases, with 14 bases between. The V gene's germline CDR1 is SQVTM and CDR2 ANQGSEA. The CDR3 here is CSVARYRDQETQYF. CDR3 in DNA: TGCAGCGTTGCAAGGTACAGGGATCAAGAGACCCAGTACTTC. The whole variable domain, filled in from reference TRBV29-1 and TRBJ2-5, reads SAVISQKPSRDICQRGTSLTIQCQVDSQVTMMFWYRQQPGQSLTLIATANQGSEATYESGFVIDKFPISRPNLTFSTLTVSNMSPEDSSIYLCSVARYRDQETQYFGPGTRLLVL.

This clone appeared a single time. This CDR3 is CSVKLNRNDRGNYNEQFF. DNA of the CDR3: TGCAGCGTTAAACTGAACCGCAACGACAGGGGTAACTACAATGAGCAGTTCTTC. The V and J genes are TRBV29-1 and TRBJ2-1, with 8 nucleotides matching TRBD1. The germline gives CDR1 SQVTM, CDR2 ANQGSEA. The CDR3 runs 18 residues. V shed 5 bases and J 3 bases; nucleotides not matched to a gene: 18.

Comments on this clone: Other DNA sequences in the same sample also yield this CDR3. The rearrangement joins TRBV9 to TRBJ2-2, with D unresolved. Germline values: CDR1 SGDLS, CDR2 YYNGEE. V shed 0 bases and J shed 5 bases, with 5 bases lying between them. The CDR3 is made up of 13 amino acids. The CDR3, as DNA: TGTGCCAGCAGCGTAGGGGGAACCGGGGAGCTGTTTTTT. As protein: CASSVGGTGELFF.

The chain uses TRBV6-6 and TRBJ2-1, with a possible D match to TRBD2 (5 bases). The germline V gene encodes CDR1 MNHNY and CDR2 SVGAGI (reference sequence). The CDR3 is 13 amino acids. The V gene lost 6 bases and the J gene lost 6 bases, with 12 bases spanning the gap. CDR3 sequence: CASRMGASNEQFF. The CDR3 coding sequence is TGTGCCAGCAGGATGGGAGCAAGCAATGAGCAGTTCTTC.

This clone has just a few counts. V is TRBV29-1 and J is TRBJ1-1; D unresolved. V was cut by 5 bases and J by 0 bases, with 10 bases left in between. The CDR3 extends over 13 amino acids. Germline values: CDR1 SQVTM, CDR2 ANQGSEA. The CDR3 sequence: CSVQTGVNTEAFF. DNA of the CDR3: TGCAGCGTTCAGACCGGTGTGAACACTGAAGCTTTCTTT.

The chain couples TRBV2 to TRBJ1-2; 9 bases line up with TRBD1. J was trimmed by 6 bases and V by 7 bases; bases with no gene match: 9. This CDR3 spans 14 amino acids. Germline-derived CDR1 and CDR2 are SNHLY and FYNNEI. CDR3 nucleotide sequence: TGTGCCAGCACCACGGACAGGGGTGGGCATGGCTACACCTTC. Protein: CASTTDRGGHGYTF.

The rearrangement uses TRBV27 and TRBJ2-3; no definite D call. In germline, CDR1 is MNHEY, CDR2 SMNVEV (reference sequence). CDR3 length equals 13 residues. The V gene lost 3 bases and the J gene lost 5 bases, with 9 bases spanning the gap. As DNA, the CDR3 is TGTGCCAGCAGTTTCATCCGAGGAGATACGCAGTATTTT. This translates into CASSFIRGDTQYF.

About this clone: Other DNA sequences within the sample encode an identical CDR3. The chain joins TRBV19 to TRBJ2-7; the match to TRBD1 covers 9 bases. CDR3 length equals 15 residues. V lost 3 bases and J lost 2; bases outside the gene matches: 5. The V gene's germline CDR1 is LNHDA and CDR2 SQIVND (reference sequence). The CDR3 nucleotides read TGTGCCAGTAGTATGCCGGGACAGGGTACCTACGAGCAGTACTTC. This codes for CASSMPGQGTYEQYF.

The V call is TRBV6-6, the J call TRBJ2-7; the D call may be TRBD1 or TRBD2 (5 bases each). CDR3 length: 14 amino acids. Germline values: CDR1 MNHNY, CDR2 SVGAGI (reference sequence). The V gene lost 0 bases and the J gene lost 3 bases, with 9 bases spanning the gap. The CDR3 nucleotides read TGTGCCAGCAGTTACTCCGGGGCCTACTACGAGCAGTACTTC. Translating gives CASSYSGAYYEQYF.

The table lists this clone with a count of one. This sample also contains other DNA sequences that code for the same CDR3. V is TRBV11-3 and J is TRBJ2-3, with 10 bases identical to TRBD2. J was trimmed by 4 bases and V by 1 base; bases with no gene match: 5. CDR1 SGHNT and CDR2 YENEEA come from the germline V gene. The CDR3 runs to 16 residues. For the CDR3, the DNA is TGTGCCAGCAGCTTAGGGCTAGCGGGAGTTTCAGATACGCAGTATTTT. Protein product: CASSLGLAGVSDTQYF.

DNA of the CDR3: TGTGCCAGCGCGGTAGCGGGAGATCAAGAGACCCAGTACTTC. Its translation: CASAVAGDQETQYF. This sequence joins TRBV25-1 and TRBJ2-5; TRBD2 aligns across 9 bases. Germline CDR1 MGHDK, CDR2 SYGVNS. V shed 8 bases and J 2 bases; nucleotides not matched to a gene: 6. The CDR3 totals 14 residues.

The rearrangement links TRBV11-3 to TRBJ2-2; 8 nucleotides align to TRBD1. V shed 0 bases, J shed 7 bases, and the junction held 10 bases outside the gene matches. The CDR3 runs to 17 residues. Germline CDR1 and CDR2: SGHNT and YENEEA. The DNA for the CDR3 is TGTGCCAGCAGCTTAGATCGGAACAGGGGGAGTGTCGGGGAGCTGTTTTTT. Translated, it gives CASSLDRNRGSVGELFF. The complete variable domain, with remaining parts taken from reference TRBV11-3 and TRBJ2-2, reads EAGVVQSPRYKIIEKKQPVAFWCNPISGHNTLYWYLQNLGQGPELLIRYENEEAVDDSQLPKDRFSAERLKGVDSTLKIQPAELGDSAVYLCASSLDRNRGSVGELFFGEGSRLTVL.